Each of the 13 T cell receptor beta chains below was sequenced from the same sample in a study of blood T cells in healthy people across ages. Alongside a J-beta primer mix, a sample-barcoded 5' primer served in a second PCR lasting roughly 7 to 11 cycles. TCRdb fed the 5' RACE reads into MiXCR, producing one record per CDR3 protein. The profile shows hundreds of thousands of distinct CDR3 sequences, under 25% of them singletons. The sequencing sample was made of blood. Receptor source: a man in his sixties or seventies in good health.

The chain joins TRBV20-1 to TRBJ1-6, with no clear D. V was trimmed by 1 base and J by 0 bases, leaving 10 bases between them. Germline V gene lookup returns CDR1 DFQATT and CDR2 SNEGSKA (reference sequence). The CDR3 totals 16 residues. CDR3 sequence (DNA): TGCAGTGCTAGAGGGGGATTTAGCTCCTATAATTCACCCCTCCACTTT. This encodes CSARGGFSSYNSPLHF.

This chain connects TRBV4-1 to TRBJ1-2; weak D call: TRBD1 (5 bases). The germline gives CDR1 MGHRA, CDR2 YSYEKL. V was cut by 5 bases and J by 4 bases, with 11 bases left in between. CDR3 length: 13 amino acids. CDR3 loop: CASSSNRLYGYTF. CDR3 nucleotides: TGCGCCAGCAGCTCAAACAGGCTCTATGGCTACACCTTC.

The rearrangement joins TRBV25-1 to TRBJ2-5; D unclear. The DNA end favors TRBJ2-7, so the J call may be wrong. CDR1 is MGHDK, CDR2 SYGVNS, per germline. There are 12 residues in the CDR3. The CDR3 reads CASRSGSYEQYF. CDR3 coding DNA: TGTGCCAGCAGATCCGGGTCCTACGAGCAGTACTTC.

There are a few counts of this clonotype. The rearrangement uses TRBV20-1 and TRBJ2-3, with 12 bases lining up with TRBD2. Trimming took 6 bases from V and 2 from J; bases not matched to a gene: 3. Germline V gene sequence: CDR1 DFQATT, CDR2 SNEGSKA (reference sequence). The CDR3 runs to 14 residues. This CDR3 reads CSATSGRSTDTQYF. The DNA of the CDR3 is TGCAGTGCCACTAGCGGGAGGTCCACAGATACGCAGTATTTT.

J is TRBJ2-2 and V is TRBV27; a possible D gene is TRBD2 (6 bases). Germline V gene sequence: CDR1 MNHEY, CDR2 SMNVEV (reference sequence). The CDR3 consists of 15 residues. V lost 3 bases, J lost 4 bases, and 12 bases lay in between. CDR3 protein: CASSFFGGPTGELFF. CDR3 sequence (DNA): TGTGCCAGCAGTTTTTTCGGGGGTCCCACCGGGGAGCTGTTTTTT.

This clonotype was seen more than once but under ten times. This sequence joins TRBV7-2 and TRBJ2-3, with D tentatively TRBD1 (6 bases). Trimming cost V 8 bases and J 2 bases, with 11 bases left between them. The CDR3 consists of 13 residues. The germline V gene has CDR1 SGHTA and CDR2 FQGNSA. This chain's CDR3 is CASVQGYTDTQYF. Written as DNA, the CDR3 is TGTGCCAGCGTACAGGGATACACAGATACGCAGTATTTT. Filled out from reference TRBV7-2 and TRBJ2-3, the complete variable domain reads GAGVSQSPSNKVTEKGKDVELRCDPISGHTALYWYRQSLGQGLEFLIYFQGNSAPDKSGLPSDRFSAERTGGSVSTLTIQRTQQEDSAVYLCASVQGYTDTQYFGPGTRLTVL.

This clonotype turned up a few times. The V call is TRBV20-1, the J call TRBJ1-1; D is unclear. The germline V gene has CDR1 DFQATT and CDR2 SNEGSKA (reference sequence). This CDR3 spans 13 amino acids. The V end was cut by 8 bases, the J end by 5 bases, with 18 bases between. For the CDR3, the DNA is TGCAGTAACGCTCCTAAACAGTGGACTGAAGCTTTCTTT. Translating it yields CSNAPKQWTEAFF.

This clonotype has a handful of counts. CDR3 residues: CSAALASANTGELFF. DNA for the CDR3: TGCAGTGCAGCGCTAGCGTCAGCTAACACCGGGGAGCTGTTTTTT. The chain recombines TRBV20-1 with TRBJ2-2; possible D gene TRBD2, 6 bases. The length of the CDR3 is 15 residues. Germline V gives CDR1 DFQATT, CDR2 SNEGSKA (reference sequence). V lost 6 bases and J lost 2, with 16 bases in between.

The chain combines TRBV6-2 or TRBV6-3 with TRBJ1-1; no firm D call. Germline CDR1 reads MNHEY; CDR2 reads SVGEGT. The CDR3 extends over 11 amino acids. V was cut by 10 bases and J by 0 bases, with 6 bases left in between. The CDR3 loop is CAKAMNTEAFF. CDR3 DNA sequence: TGTGCCAAAGCAATGAACACTGAAGCTTTCTTT.

This chain connects TRBV10-3 to TRBJ2-5, with 10 nucleotides matching TRBD2. Germline V lookup: CDR1 ENHRY, CDR2 SYGVKD. V trimming: 2 bases; J trimming: 1 base; junction bases outside the gene matches: 1. The CDR3 contains 15 residues. For the CDR3, the DNA is TGTGCCATCAGTGAGGGACTAGCGGTCCAAGAGACCCAGTACTTC. This translates into CAISEGLAVQETQYF.

This clonotype was seen a few times. This chain links TRBV27 with TRBJ2-5; tentatively, D is TRBD1 or TRBD2 (7 bases each). CDR1 and CDR2 (germline): MNHEY, SMNVEV (reference sequence). CDR3 length equals 13 residues. Trimming pared 6 bases from V and 5 bases from J, leaving 13 bases between. As DNA, the CDR3 is TGTGCCAGCAGAAGACAGGGAGGGGAGACCCAGTACTTC. As protein: CASRRQGGETQYF.

CDR3 sequence: CASRNRGASTDTQYF. CDR3 nucleotides: TGTGCCAGCAGAAACAGGGGGGCAAGCACAGATACGCAGTATTTT. The chain recombines TRBV6-5 with TRBJ2-3; 8 bases align to TRBD1. V lost 6 bases and J lost 0; bases outside the gene matches: 5. This CDR3 spans 15 amino acids. The germline gives CDR1 MNHEY, CDR2 SVGAGI.

Many counts were recorded for this clonotype. The chain has TRBV30 and TRBJ2-1; 8 bases are shared with TRBD2. Germline-derived CDR1 and CDR2 are GTSNPN and SVGIG (reference sequence). The CDR3 is made up of 13 amino acids. J was trimmed by 3 bases and V by 5 bases; bases with no gene match: 3. DNA of the CDR3: TGTGCCTGGGGGACTAGGGTCTACAATGAGCAGTTCTTC. It yields the protein CAWGTRVYNEQFF.